The 18 T cell receptor beta chains given below trace back to one sample, sequenced in a study of T cell repertoires in cytomegalovirus infection. Via MiXCR, TCRdb re-called the reads, giving one row per CDR3 protein. The repertoire holds roughly 160,000 distinct CDR3 sequences, with roughly a fifth as singletons. The antigens of these receptors remain unknown. Sequenced material: CD8+ T cells from cultured PBMCs, taken from culture after CMV antigen stimulation. These receptors all come from a human donor in good health (CMV status not recorded). Some clones in this sample may be carry-over from other donors' samples.

The chain is built from TRBV7-9 and TRBJ2-7; a weak D match, TRBD2 (6 bases). The germline gives CDR1 SEHNR, CDR2 FQNEAQ (reference sequence). The CDR3 totals 14 residues. V dropped 5 bases and J dropped 2 bases, with 13 bases sitting between them. Here the CDR3 reads CASSPPGTPYEQYF. CDR3 sequence (DNA): TGTGCCAGCAGCCCCCCCGGGACTCCCTACGAGCAGTACTTC.

V gene TRBV6-1 combines with J gene TRBJ1-5; no clear D. The CDR3 has 15 amino acids. The ends were cut back, 1 base at V and 0 bases at J, with 7 bases in the middle. Germline CDR1 reads MNHNS; CDR2 reads SASEGT. Here the CDR3 DNA reads TGTGCCAGCAGTGAAGGCACCTATAGCAATCAGCCCCAGCATTTT. Protein product: CASSEGTYSNQPQHF.

The chain is built from TRBV29-1 and TRBJ2-2, with 11 nucleotides matching TRBD1. Germline CDR1 is SQVTM and CDR2 is ANQGSEA. This CDR3 comprises 14 residues. V lost 1 base to trimming and J lost 5 bases; unmatched junction nucleotides: 0. CDR3: CSVEGDRGTGELFF. The CDR3 region has the DNA TGCAGCGTTGAAGGGGACAGGGGGACCGGGGAGCTGTTTTTT.

Of note for this clonotype: An end of the junction does not agree with germline; a read error may underlie this. The V and J genes are TRBV2 and TRBJ2-4, with 10 bases matching TRBD1. CDR1 SNHLY and CDR2 FYNNEI come from the germline V gene. This CDR3 spans 16 amino acids. Here the CDR3 DNA reads TGTGCCAGCAGTCTCTCTCCGACAGGGGGCAAAAACAGTCAGTACTTC. This encodes CASSLSPTGGKNSQYF.

The chain employs TRBV7-6 and TRBJ1-1; 7 positions agree with TRBD1. The V gene end was trimmed by 2 bases and the J gene end by 5 bases; junction bases not matched to a gene: 11. The length of the CDR3 is 16 residues. Germline loops: CDR1 SGHVS, CDR2 FNYEAQ. CDR3 protein: CASSLKGAEIMTEAFF. The CDR3 DNA sequence: TGTGCCAGCAGCTTAAAGGGGGCGGAAATAATGACTGAAGCTTTCTTT.

The J gene is TRBJ2-2, the V gene TRBV6-1; D remains unclear. With 8 bases removed from V and 8 bases from J, the gap between germline ends came to 12 bases. This CDR3 comprises 12 residues. Germline CDR1 is MNHNS and CDR2 is SASEGT. In DNA form, the CDR3 reads TGTGCCAGCGGGTCATGGCGGGGGGAGCTGTTTTTT. This encodes CASGSWRGELFF.

The gene calls are TRBV4-3 and TRBJ2-7, with a possible D match to TRBD2 (5 bases). V was shortened by 1 base and J by 3 bases, with 19 bases between the two germline ends. Per the germline V gene, CDR1 is LGHNA and CDR2 is YSLEER. The CDR3 consists of 17 residues. The CDR3, as DNA: TGCGCCAGCAGCCAAGCCCACGGGGAGACCATATTCTACGAGCAGTACTTC. Encoded protein: CASSQAHGETIFYEQYF.

The rearrangement links TRBV7-9 to TRBJ1-1; D is ambiguous. Per germline, CDR1 SEHNR and CDR2 FQNEAQ (reference sequence). The ends were cut back, 0 bases at V and 5 bases at J, with 7 bases in the middle. CDR3 length: 13 residues. CDR3 nucleotide sequence: TGTGCCAGCAGCTTAGCGGACTGGACTGAAGCTTTCTTT. Residues: CASSLADWTEAFF.

The chain employs TRBV15 and TRBJ1-1; no definite D call. Trimming pared 6 bases from V and 0 bases from J, leaving 11 bases between. Germline V gene data show CDR1 as LNHNV and CDR2 as YYDKDF (reference sequence). This CDR3 contains 14 residues. CDR3 in amino acids: CATRRERVNTEAFF. As DNA, the CDR3 is TGTGCCACCAGACGAGAGAGGGTGAACACTGAAGCTTTCTTT.

This clonotype was seen ten or more times. The chain couples TRBV7-8 to TRBJ1-1; D gene uncertain. Deletions cut 5 bases from V and 7 bases from J, with 11 bases between. Germline assignment: CDR1 SGHVS and CDR2 FQNEAQ. This CDR3 is built from 12 residues. The CDR3 spells CASSPGPGEAFF. CDR3 bases: TGTGCCAGCAGCCCCGGACCGGGTGAAGCTTTCTTT.

This clonotype was counted a few times. The rearrangement uses TRBV7-2 and TRBJ2-1; weak D call: TRBD2 (5 bases). Between the trimmed V and J ends, which lost 8 bases and 0 bases, there was a span of 5 bases. The CDR3 consists of 12 residues. Germline CDR1 is SGHTA and CDR2 is FQGNSA. CDR3 protein: CASAGSYNEQFF. Written as DNA, the CDR3 is TGTGCCAGCGCGGGCTCCTACAATGAGCAGTTCTTC.

In DNA form, the CDR3 reads TGTGCCAGCAGCCCCGGGACAGGGAGGACAAATGAGCAGTTCTTC. This gives the protein CASSPGTGRTNEQFF. The chain joins TRBV12-3 or TRBV12-4 to TRBJ2-1; TRBD1 matches 9 bases. Trimming took 6 bases from V and 7 from J; bases not matched to a gene: 10. The CDR3 has 15 residues.

The rearrangement uses TRBV9 and TRBJ2-7; 8 bases are shared with TRBD2. V gave up 3 bases and J gave up 2 bases; unmatched junction bases: 7. The CDR3 covers 15 residues. Per germline, CDR1 SGDLS and CDR2 YYNGEE. The CDR3 loop reads CASSAGGAETYEQYF. Written as DNA, the CDR3 is TGTGCCAGCAGCGCCGGGGGGGCGGAAACCTACGAGCAGTACTTC.

The chain combines TRBV12-3 or TRBV12-4 with TRBJ1-1; D is undetermined. Trimming stripped 3 bases from V and 6 bases from J, with 11 bases between. The CDR3 totals 13 residues. CDR3 in DNA: TGTGCCAGCAGTTTTCGGGTCGTGCCTGAAGCTTTCTTT. It specifies CASSFRVVPEAFF.

This clonotype came up a few times. This chain uses TRBV7-2 with TRBJ2-1, with D tentatively TRBD1 or TRBD2 (5 bases each). The V end lost 5 bases, the J end lost 5 bases, and 19 bases lay between the germline ends. Per the germline V gene, CDR1 is SGHTA and CDR2 is FQGNSA. The CDR3 runs 16 residues. Here the CDR3 reads CASSHLQGRGDNEQFF. The CDR3 DNA is TGTGCCAGCAGCCATTTGCAGGGACGAGGGGACAATGAGCAGTTCTTC.

V gene TRBV7-9 combines with J gene TRBJ1-1, with D possibly being TRBD1 (5 bases). With 1 base removed from V and 4 bases from J, the gap between germline ends came to 10 bases. There are 14 residues in the CDR3. Germline V CDR1 and CDR2: SEHNR, FQNEAQ (reference sequence). The CDR3 DNA follows: TGTGCCAGCAGCTTAGGGGGACCTGGCACTGAAGCTTTCTTT. Translating gives CASSLGGPGTEAFF.

Ten or more counts support this clonotype. This CDR3 is CASSFPGGNSPLHF. The CDR3 DNA is TGTGCCAGCAGCTTCCCAGGTGGAAATTCACCCCTCCACTTT. V gene TRBV7-2 combines with J gene TRBJ1-6; D is undetermined. V lost 3 bases to trimming and J lost 7 bases, with 10 bases between them. The CDR3 runs to 14 residues. CDR1 is SGHTA, CDR2 FQGNSA, per germline.

This chain connects TRBV6-2 or TRBV6-3 to TRBJ1-5; D gene ambiguous. Germline values: CDR1 MNHEY, CDR2 SVGEGT. The length of the CDR3 is 13 residues. The V gene lost 6 bases and the J gene lost 3 bases, with 9 bases spanning the gap. The CDR3 loop is CASRITANQPQHF. In nucleotides, the CDR3 is TGTGCCAGCAGAATCACCGCCAATCAGCCCCAGCATTTT.